Listed below are T cell receptor beta chains from one sample, sequenced in a study of neoadjuvant anti-PD-1 for oral cavity cancer. Sequencing used immunoSEQ multiplex PCR; TCRdb keeps in-frame clones, though not all of them. The repertoire holds 10,000 to 15,000 clones, with roughly 69% as singletons. This specimen was PBMCs, taken before nivolumab (anti-PD-1) treatment. The receptors were gathered from a person between 40 and 79 years old with oral cavity squamous cell carcinoma. CDR3s include the opening cysteine and the closing phenylalanine or tryptophan. The D gene is left open where the match is weak. Clone size, where shown, is once, few, many, or a class for clones that have expanded.

clone_size	j_call	v_call	d_call	cdr3_aa	cdr3_nt
-	TRBJ2-1	TRBV29-1	TRBD2	CSVELRAGEQFF	TGCAGCGTTGAGCTAAGAGCGGGAGAGCAGTTCTTC
few	TRBJ2-5	TRBV7-2	-	CASSLDGMAQYF	TGTGCCAGCAGCCTGGATGGGATGGCCCAGTACTTC
few	TRBJ1-2	TRBV7-9	-	CASSNRGDGYTF	TGTGCCAGCAGCAATCGAGGAGATGGCTACACCTTC
few	TRBJ2-1	TRBV4-1	-	CASSQEVAGLPDNEQFF	TGCGCCAGCAGCCAAGAGGTGGCAGGACTACCCGATAATGAGCAGTTCTTC
-	TRBJ2-7	TRBV2	TRBD1	CASSAGQGREYF	TGTGCCAGCAGCGCGGGACAGGGAAGGGAGTACTTC
-	TRBJ1-6	TRBV7-9	-	CASSLISDSETLHF	TGTGCCAGCAGCTTGATATCGGACAGTGAAACCCTCCACTTT
-	TRBJ1-1	TRBV27	-	CASKPPGANTEAFF	TGTGCCAGCAAACCCCCAGGGGCGAACACTGAAGCTTTCTTT
once	TRBJ2-2	TRBV7-6	TRBD1	CASSPQQGANSGELFF	TGTGCCAGCAGCCCCCAACAGGGGGCGAACTCCGGGGAGCTGTTTTTT
-	TRBJ2-1	TRBV4-2	TRBD2	CASSQTSGAGNEQFF	TGTGCCAGCAGCCAAACTAGCGGGGCCGGCAATGAGCAGTTCTTC
-	TRBJ1-1	TRBV7-6	-	CASSLSGQSEAFF	TGTGCCAGCAGCTTATCTGGACAGTCAGAAGCTTTCTTT
-	TRBJ1-5	TRBV5-6	-	CASSLRGGISNQPQHF	TGTGCCAGCAGCTTGCGGGGGGGCATTAGCAATCAGCCCCAGCATTTT
few	TRBJ1-3	TRBV6-5	-	CASSTRQGNTIYF	TGTGCCAGCAGTACGCGACAGGGAAACACCATATATTTT
-	TRBJ2-1	TRBV7-2	-	CASSRHGGEQFF	TGTGCCAGCAGTCGACACGGGGGTGAGCAGTTCTTC
-	TRBJ1-3	TRBV29-1	-	CSVEGRGGSGNTIYF	TGCAGCGTTGAAGGCCGCGGGGGTTCTGGAAACACCATATATTTT
-	TRBJ2-7	TRBV5-6	-	CASSAGTYEQYF	TGTGCCAGCAGCGCCGGGACCTACGAGCAGTACTTC
-	TRBJ1-2	TRBV5-5	-	CASARRQGYGYTF	TGTGCCAGCGCCCGGCGGCAGGGCTATGGCTACACCTTC
few	TRBJ2-7	TRBV5-1	-	CASSRGRTGEYEQYF	TGCGCCAGCAGCAGGGGACGCACGGGGGAGTACGAGCAGTACTTC